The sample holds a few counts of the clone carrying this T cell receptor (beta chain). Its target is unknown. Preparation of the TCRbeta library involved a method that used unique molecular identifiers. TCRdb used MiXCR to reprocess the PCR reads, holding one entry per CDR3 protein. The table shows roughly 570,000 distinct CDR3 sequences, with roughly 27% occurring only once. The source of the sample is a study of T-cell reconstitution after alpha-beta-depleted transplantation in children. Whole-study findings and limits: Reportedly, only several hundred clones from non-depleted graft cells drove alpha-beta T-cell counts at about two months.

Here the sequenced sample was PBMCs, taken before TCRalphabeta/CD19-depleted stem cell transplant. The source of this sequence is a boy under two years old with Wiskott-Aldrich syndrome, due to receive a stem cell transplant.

The CDR3 loop is CASSLVGGRAGEQFF. CDR3 in DNA: TGTGCCAGCAGTTTAGTAGGCGGGAGGGCCGGTGAGCAGTTCTTC. The chain has TRBV28 and TRBJ2-1, with 9 positions matching TRBD2. J was trimmed by 9 bases and V by 2 bases; bases with no gene match: 8. This CDR3 comprises 15 residues. Per germline, CDR1 MDHEN and CDR2 SYDVKM.